Listed below are T cell receptor delta chains from one sample, sequenced in a study of gamma-delta T cells after stem cell transplantation. TCRdb used CATT to re-call clones from the RT-PCR reads. The data show about 2,400 delta-chain clones, around 40% seen once. Sequencing was done on a sample of gamma-delta T cells. All receptors derive from a human donor. It is not recorded whose cells these are; they may come from a transplant donor. Both conserved end residues are part of each CDR3. A row's size may be missing; if present it is once, few, many or a size class.

V gene: TRDV2
clone size: .
CDR3 protein: CACVVLGDASKSWDTRQMFF

V gene: TRDV2
clone size: medium-sized
CDR3 protein: CACDGVLGDGYTDKLIF

V gene: TRDV2
clone size: .
CDR3 protein: CACDTGGYGSWDTRQMFF

V gene: TRDV2
clone size: large
CDR3 protein: CACDPADRTGKNTDKLIF

V gene: TRDV2
clone size: few
CDR3 protein: CACDHILGDLSSWDTRQMFF

V gene: TRDV2
clone size: .
CDR3 protein: CACDSFHWGSSSCDTRQMFF

V gene: TRDV2
clone size: hyperexpanded
CDR3 protein: CACDTVGVFYGADKLIF

V gene: TRDV2
clone size: .
CDR3 protein: CACDPLGPSLTGGYSRYTDKLIF

V gene: TRDV2
clone size: .
CDR3 protein: CACDTVTTGEYDPPGAACKLIF

V gene: TRDV2
clone size: .
CDR3 protein: CACEYVRGIRNDKLIF

V gene: TRDV2
clone size: large
CDR3 protein: CACDLLLGPDKLIF

V gene: TRDV2
clone size: .
CDR3 protein: CACDSIGGEPGYTDKLIF

V gene: TRDV2
clone size: .
CDR3 protein: CACDTVRGGPSYTDKLIF

V gene: TRDV2
clone size: few
CDR3 protein: CACDVLGMSGENDKLIF

V gene: TRDV2
clone size: .
CDR3 protein: CACDFVLGDTPPTDKLIF

V gene: TRDV2
clone size: large
CDR3 protein: CACDTLVGEYTDKLIF

V gene: TRDV2
clone size: few
CDR3 protein: CACDLLLGDNSWDTRQMFF

V gene: TRDV2
clone size: .
CDR3 protein: CACDCLPTGGKYTDKLIF

V gene: TRDV2
clone size: .
CDR3 protein: CARDTLHGPTGGGYAVDKLIF

V gene: TRDV2
clone size: .
CDR3 protein: CACDTAGIQRWNSWDTRQMFF

V gene: TRDV2
clone size: .
CDR3 protein: CACDTLYRVGDSNTDKLIF

V gene: TRDV2
clone size: .
CDR3 protein: CACDTVAFPLGDKLIF

V gene: TRDV2
clone size: few
CDR3 protein: CACDTVGLGDTPLEARGKLIF

V gene: TRDV2
clone size: few
CDR3 protein: CACDPLSTGGYTDKLIF

V gene: TRDV2
clone size: medium-sized
CDR3 protein: CACDTAGGTGGYAAPGSWDTRQMFF

V gene: TRDV2
clone size: .
CDR3 protein: CACDTLGDTTDKLIF

V gene: TRDV2
clone size: large
CDR3 protein: CACDHLQTAQLFF

V gene: TRDV2
clone size: few
CDR3 protein: CACDVLGDQYTDKLIF

V gene: TRDV2
clone size: .
CDR3 protein: CACDTGFGGRSDKLIF

V gene: TRDV2
clone size: few
CDR3 protein: CACEHLRGRPDKLIF

V gene: TRDV2
clone size: .
CDR3 protein: CACAPLGGQTWDTRQMFF

V gene: TRDV2
clone size: once
CDR3 protein: CACDSVGAPYTDKLIF

V gene: TRDV2
clone size: .
CDR3 protein: CACEKLDTGGGGSELYTDKLIF

V gene: TRDV2
clone size: few
CDR3 protein: CACSLLGDLGKGLYTDKLIF

V gene: TRDV2
clone size: .
CDR3 protein: CACDTLFPSVDDKLIF

V gene: TRDV2
clone size: .
CDR3 protein: CACELLSYTDKLIF

V gene: TRDV2
clone size: medium-sized
CDR3 protein: CACDLAGGPRTDKLIF

V gene: TRDV2
clone size: .
CDR3 protein: CACDSLTGGYGRYTDNLIF

V gene: TRDV2
clone size: .
CDR3 protein: CACDTGWRSSWDTRQMFF

V gene: TRDV2
clone size: .
CDR3 protein: CACDTAEIGGYHSSWDTRQMFF

V gene: TRDV2
clone size: .
CDR3 protein: CACDALLGDEYTDKLIF

V gene: TRDV2
clone size: .
CDR3 protein: CACDKLGDNTDNLIF

V gene: TRDV2
clone size: .
CDR3 protein: CACDTVTPGGYDPPGAACKLIF

V gene: TRDV2
clone size: medium-sized
CDR3 protein: CACDTVGGWSTDKLIF

V gene: TRDV2
clone size: .
CDR3 protein: CACGLWGNPSTDKLIF

V gene: TRDV2
clone size: .
CDR3 protein: CACDKLVGDTPYGDKLIF

V gene: TRDV2
clone size: medium-sized
CDR3 protein: CACDTLEYTDKLIF

V gene: TRDV2
clone size: few
CDR3 protein: CACDRLGEGDKLIF

V gene: TRDV2
clone size: large
CDR3 protein: CACDTVMKGFNDKLIF

V gene: TRDV2
clone size: .
CDR3 protein: CACDTIGGFSDKLIF